This paragraph covers one T cell receptor (beta chain) sequence. These data belong to a study of blood T cell repertoires in COVID-19. The wider study: The United States, Italy and Spain provided the acute and convalescent COVID-19 samples. In each case, the material was cDNA or gDNA derived from T cells, B-cell-depleted T cells, or PBMCs.

Per the study methods: Nucleated cell number was recorded as an estimate derived from reference gene primer amplification. TCRdb's copy holds only in-frame clones and misses some; the assay was immunoSEQ multiplex PCR. That table supplies the V and J calls and clone size; D and trimming were determined from the DNA. The profile shows tens of thousands of clones, roughly 89% of them singletons. The germline V gene has CDR1 SQVTM and CDR2 ANQGSEA. The CDR3 has 15 amino acids. The V and J ends lost 4 bases and 5 bases, in that order; junction bases with no gene match: 7. Sequencing was carried out using peripheral blood. This clonotype was sampled from a man aged 60 to 69 with acute or convalescent COVID-19. The V call is TRBV29-1, the J call TRBJ1-4; 10 bases agree with TRBD1. Here the CDR3 reads CSVGGTGVINEKLFF. The CDR3 coding sequence is TGCAGCGTTGGGGGGACAGGGGTTATAAATGAAAAACTGTTTTTT.